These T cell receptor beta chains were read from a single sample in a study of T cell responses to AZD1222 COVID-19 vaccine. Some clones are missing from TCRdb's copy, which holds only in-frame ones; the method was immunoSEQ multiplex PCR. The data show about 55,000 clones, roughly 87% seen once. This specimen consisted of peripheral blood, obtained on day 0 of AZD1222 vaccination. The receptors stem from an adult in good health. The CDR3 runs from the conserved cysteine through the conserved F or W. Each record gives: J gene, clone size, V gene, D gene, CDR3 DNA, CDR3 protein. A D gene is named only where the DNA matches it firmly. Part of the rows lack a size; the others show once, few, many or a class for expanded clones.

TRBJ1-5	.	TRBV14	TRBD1	TGTGCCAGCAGCCGACAAACCGGGACAGATAGCAATCAGCCCCAGCATTTT	CASSRQTGTDSNQPQHF
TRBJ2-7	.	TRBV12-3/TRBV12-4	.	TGTGCCAGCAGTTTCGAGTACGAGCAGTACTTC	CASSFEYEQYF
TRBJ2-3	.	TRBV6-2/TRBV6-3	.	TGTGCCAGCAGTTCCGGACAGTCCACAGATACGCAGTATTTT	CASSSGQSTDTQYF
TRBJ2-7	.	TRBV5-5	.	TGTGCCAGCAGCTCGCAGGTTATCGACGAGCAGTACTTC	CASSSQVIDEQYF
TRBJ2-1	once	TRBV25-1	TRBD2	TGTGCCAGCAGTGATAGCGGGGGGAACTACAATGAGCAGTTCTTC	CASSDSGGNYNEQFF
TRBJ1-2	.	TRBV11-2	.	TGTGCCAGCAGCTTAGGGGGAGTGGGGTATGGCTACACCTTC	CASSLGGVGYGYTF
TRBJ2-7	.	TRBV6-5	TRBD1	TGTGCCAGCAGTTCCGAACGGACAGGGGGGTTCTACGAGCAGTACTTC	CASSSERTGGFYEQYF
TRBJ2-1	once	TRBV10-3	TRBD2	TGTGCCATCAGTGAGTCCCAGCGGGGCGAATACAATGAGCAGTTCTTC	CAISESQRGEYNEQFF
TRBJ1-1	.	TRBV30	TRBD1	TGTGCCTGGAGCGCCCAGGGGGCGCCCCGAGCTTTCTTT	CAWSAQGAPRAFF
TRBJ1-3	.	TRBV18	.	TGTGCCAGCTCACCCGACGTTTCAGGAAACACCATATATTTT	CASSPDVSGNTIYF
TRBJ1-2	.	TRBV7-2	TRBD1	TGTGCCAGCAGGGAAACGACAGGGGTCGGGGGTGGCTACACCTTC	CASRETTGVGGGYTF
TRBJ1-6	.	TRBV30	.	TGTGCCTGGAGTGCCCTTGTGAGCTCCTATAATTCACCCCTCCACTTT	CAWSALVSSYNSPLHF
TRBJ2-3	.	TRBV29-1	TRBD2	TGCAGCGTCGAAACTAGCGGGGGGCTCGCAGATACGCAGTATTTT	CSVETSGGLADTQYF
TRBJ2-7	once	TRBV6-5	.	TGTGCCAGCAAACCAAGGGCAGACTCCTACGAGCAGTACTTC	CASKPRADSYEQYF
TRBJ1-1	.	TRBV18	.	TGTGCCAGCTCACCATTAACAGAGGGCACTGAAGCTTTCTTT	CASSPLTEGTEAFF
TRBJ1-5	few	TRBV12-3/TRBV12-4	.	TGTGCCAGCGCCTGGGGAAATCAGCCCCAGCATTTT	CASAWGNQPQHF
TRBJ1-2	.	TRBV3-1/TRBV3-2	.	TGTGCCAGCAGCCAAGGAGCGAGAGGCTACACCTTC	CASSQGARGYTF
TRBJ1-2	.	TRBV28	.	TGTGCCAGCAGCACCCCGACACCAGACTATGGCTACACCTTC	CASSTPTPDYGYTF
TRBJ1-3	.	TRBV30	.	TGTGCCTGGAGTGTGGCGACCTGGATGGCTGGAAACACCATATATTTT	CAWSVATWMAGNTIYF
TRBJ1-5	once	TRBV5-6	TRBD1	TGTGCCAGCAGCTTGGGGACAGGGGATAGCAATCAGCCCCAGCATTTT	CASSLGTGDSNQPQHF
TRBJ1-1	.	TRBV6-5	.	TGTGCCAGCAGTTACTCGGCCGGAGGGGATACTGAAGCTTTCTTT	CASSYSAGGDTEAFF
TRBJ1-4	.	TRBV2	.	TGTGCCAGCAGACGGGGGGGTCAGGAAAAACTGTTTTTT	CASRRGGQEKLFF
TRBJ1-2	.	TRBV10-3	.	TGTGCCATCAGCCTCGACCCCGTCTATGGCTACACCTTC	CAISLDPVYGYTF
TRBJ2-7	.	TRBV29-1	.	TGCAGCGTACCGGACGGCTACGAGCAGTACTTC	CSVPDGYEQYF
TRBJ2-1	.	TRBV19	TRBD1	TGTGCCAGTAGCAGGGTACAGGGGGCTTCCTACAATGAGCAGTTCTTC	CASSRVQGASYNEQFF
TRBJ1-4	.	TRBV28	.	TGTGCCAGCACAGGGACCACTAATGAAAAACTGTTTTTT	CASTGTTNEKLFF
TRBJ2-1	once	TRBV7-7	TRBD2	TGTGCTAGCAGCCCCACTAGCGGGGGGTCTTACAATGAGCAGTTCTTC	CASSPTSGGSYNEQFF
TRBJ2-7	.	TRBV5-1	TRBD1	TGCGCCAGCAGCCTAGGACAGGGGGCGATGTCCTACGAGCAGTACTTC	CASSLGQGAMSYEQYF
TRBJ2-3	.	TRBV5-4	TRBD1	TGTGCCAGCAGCTTGACGCAGGGGGCAGGAGATACGCAGTATTTT	CASSLTQGAGDTQYF
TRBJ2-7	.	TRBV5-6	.	TGTGCCAGCAGCTTGGTGGGGTCTAACTACGAGCAGTACTTC	CASSLVGSNYEQYF
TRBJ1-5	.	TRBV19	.	TGTGCCAGTAGTGGCGTGGAGGAAAATCAGCCCCAGCATTTT	CASSGVEENQPQHF
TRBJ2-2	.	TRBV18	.	TGTGCCAGCTCACCACTCGCAGAAAAGACCGGGGAGCTGTTTTTT	CASSPLAEKTGELFF
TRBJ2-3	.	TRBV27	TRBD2	TGTGCCACCCACCCAGGGGCTAGCGGGGTCACAGATACGCAGTATTTT	CATHPGASGVTDTQYF
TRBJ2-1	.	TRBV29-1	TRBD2	TGCAGCGCCACTAGCGGGGGGGTTCACAATGAGCAGTTCTTC	CSATSGGVHNEQFF
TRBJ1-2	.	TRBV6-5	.	TGTGCCAGCAGCTTCACCATCTATGGCTACACCTTC	CASSFTIYGYTF
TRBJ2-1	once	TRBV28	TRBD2	TGTGCCAGCAGACGACTGGGTAGCGGGACGGTTACCTACAATGAGCAGTTCTTC	CASRRLGSGTVTYNEQFF
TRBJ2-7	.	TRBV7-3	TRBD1	TGTGCCAGCAGCCTCGAGGGACAGTTTACCTACGAGCAGTACTTC	CASSLEGQFTYEQYF
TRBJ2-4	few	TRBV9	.	TGTGCCAGCAGCAAAGCCGGAGACAAAAACATTCAGTACTTC	CASSKAGDKNIQYF
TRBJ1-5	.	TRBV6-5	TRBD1	TGTGCCAGCAGGCTGACAGGGAATCAGCCCCAGCATTTT	CASRLTGNQPQHF
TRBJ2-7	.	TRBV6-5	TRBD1	TGTGCCAGCAGTTACGACCGGGACAGCCCCCTCGGGCAGTACTTC	CASSYDRDSPLGQYF
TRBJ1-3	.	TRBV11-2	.	TGTGCCAGCAGCCCGGGCCGCTCTGGAAACACCATATATTTT	CASSPGRSGNTIYF
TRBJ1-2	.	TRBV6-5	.	TGTGCCAGCAGAGCCACTCAAGGCGCTGGCTACACCTTC	CASRATQGAGYTF
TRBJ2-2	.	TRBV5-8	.	TGTGCCAGCAGCTTGATGGGGGTGCAAGGGACCGGGGAGCTGTTTTTT	CASSLMGVQGTGELFF
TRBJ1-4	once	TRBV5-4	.	TGTGCCAGCAGCAAGGACAGCTCAACTAATGAAAAACTGTTTTTT	CASSKDSSTNEKLFF
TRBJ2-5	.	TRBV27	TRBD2	TGTGCCAGCAGTAGGGCTAGCGGGGGGGGAGAGACCCAGTACTTC	CASSRASGGGETQYF
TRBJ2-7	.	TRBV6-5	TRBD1	TGTGCCAGCAGTTACGGGGGGGACAGGGGGCCCTACGAGCAGTACTTC	CASSYGGDRGPYEQYF
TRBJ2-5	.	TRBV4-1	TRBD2	TGCGCCAGCAGCCAAGGAGGGTCGGCGGGGGGGATCCAAGAGACCCAGTACTTC	CASSQGGSAGGIQETQYF
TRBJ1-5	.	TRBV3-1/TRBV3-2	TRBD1	TGTGCCAGCAGCCAAGGGAGGACAGGGGCAGGAAATCAGCCCCAGCATTTT	CASSQGRTGAGNQPQHF
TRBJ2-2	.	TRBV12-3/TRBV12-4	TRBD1	TGTGCCACCGGACAGGTGAACACCGGGGAGCTGTTTTTT	CATGQVNTGELFF
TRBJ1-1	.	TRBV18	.	TGTGCCAGCTCCCCAGGCTGGGTGGGCACTGAAGCTTTCTTT	CASSPGWVGTEAFF
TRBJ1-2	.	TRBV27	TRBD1	TGTGCCAGCAGTTTATCGAAGGGGACAGGGAATTATGGCTACACCTTC	CASSLSKGTGNYGYTF
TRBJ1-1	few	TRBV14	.	TGTGCCAGCAGCTTACTCAGCGGGTCCACTGAAGCTTTCTTT	CASSLLSGSTEAFF
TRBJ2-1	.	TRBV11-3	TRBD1	TGTGCCAGCAGCTTAGCAGGGACAGGGGCTCGGAATGAGCAGTTCTTC	CASSLAGTGARNEQFF
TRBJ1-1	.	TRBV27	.	TGTGCCAGCAGACCCCAGGTGGGGGTGGAAGCTTTCTTT	CASRPQVGVEAFF
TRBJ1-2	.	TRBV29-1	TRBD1	TGCAGCGTTGATCAGGGGGACTATGGCTACACCTTC	CSVDQGDYGYTF